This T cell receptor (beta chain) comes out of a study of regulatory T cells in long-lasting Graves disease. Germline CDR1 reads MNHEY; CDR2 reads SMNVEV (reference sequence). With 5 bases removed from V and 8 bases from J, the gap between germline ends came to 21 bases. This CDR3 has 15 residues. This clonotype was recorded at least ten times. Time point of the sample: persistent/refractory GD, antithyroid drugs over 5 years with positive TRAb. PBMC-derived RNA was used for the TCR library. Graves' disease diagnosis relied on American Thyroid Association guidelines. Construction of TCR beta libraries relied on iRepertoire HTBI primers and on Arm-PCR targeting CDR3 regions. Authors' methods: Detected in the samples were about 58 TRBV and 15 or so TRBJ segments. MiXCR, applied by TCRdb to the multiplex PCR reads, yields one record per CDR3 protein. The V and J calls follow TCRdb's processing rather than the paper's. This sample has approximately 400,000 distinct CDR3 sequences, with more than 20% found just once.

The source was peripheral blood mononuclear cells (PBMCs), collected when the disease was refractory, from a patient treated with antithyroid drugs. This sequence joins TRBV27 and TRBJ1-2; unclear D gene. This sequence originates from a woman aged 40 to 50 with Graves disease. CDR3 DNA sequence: TGTGCCAGCAGTCCCACGATAGGGATGGGTGAGGGCTACACCTTC. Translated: CASSPTIGMGEGYTF.